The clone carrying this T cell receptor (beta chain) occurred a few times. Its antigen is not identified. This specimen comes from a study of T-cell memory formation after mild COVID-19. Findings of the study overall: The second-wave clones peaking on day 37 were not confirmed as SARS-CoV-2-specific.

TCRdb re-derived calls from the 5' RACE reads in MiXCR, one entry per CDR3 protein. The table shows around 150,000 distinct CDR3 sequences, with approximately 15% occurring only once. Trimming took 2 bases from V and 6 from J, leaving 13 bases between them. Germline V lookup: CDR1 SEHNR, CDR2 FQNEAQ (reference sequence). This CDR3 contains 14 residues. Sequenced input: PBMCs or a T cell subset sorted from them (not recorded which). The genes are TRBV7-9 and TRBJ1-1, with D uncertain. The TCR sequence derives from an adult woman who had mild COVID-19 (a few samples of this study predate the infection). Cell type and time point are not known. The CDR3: CASSLHTEFPEAFF. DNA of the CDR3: TGTGCCAGCAGCTTACATACAGAATTCCCTGAAGCTTTCTTT. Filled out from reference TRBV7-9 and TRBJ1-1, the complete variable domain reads DTGVSQNPRHKITKRGQNVTFRCDPISEHNRLYWYRQTLGQGPEFLTYFQNEAQLEKSRLLSDRFSAERPKGSFSTLEIQRTEQGDSAMYLCASSLHTEFPEAFFGQGTRLTVV.